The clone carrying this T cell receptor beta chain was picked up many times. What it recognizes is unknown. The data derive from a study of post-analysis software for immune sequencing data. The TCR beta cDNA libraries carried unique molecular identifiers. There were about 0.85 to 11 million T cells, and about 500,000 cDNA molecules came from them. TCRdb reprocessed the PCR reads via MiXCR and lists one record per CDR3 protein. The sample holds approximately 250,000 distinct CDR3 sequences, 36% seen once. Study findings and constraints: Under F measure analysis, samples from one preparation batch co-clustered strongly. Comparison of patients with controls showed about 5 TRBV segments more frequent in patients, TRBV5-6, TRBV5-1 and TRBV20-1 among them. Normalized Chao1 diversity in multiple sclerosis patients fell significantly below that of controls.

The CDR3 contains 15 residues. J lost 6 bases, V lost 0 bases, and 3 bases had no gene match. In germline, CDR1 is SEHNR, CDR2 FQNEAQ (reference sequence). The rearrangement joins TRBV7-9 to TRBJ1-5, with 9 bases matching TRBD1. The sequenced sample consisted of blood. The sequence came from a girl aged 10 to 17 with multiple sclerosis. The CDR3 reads CASSLATGGGQPQHF. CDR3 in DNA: TGTGCCAGCAGCTTAGCGACAGGGGGAGGTCAGCCCCAGCATTTT.